These T cell receptor beta chains were read from a single sample in a study of blood T cell repertoires in COVID-19. The data were produced by immunoSEQ multiplex PCR, yet TCRdb's version contains in-frame clones alone and is incomplete. The table records hundreds of thousands of clones, 70% to 90% of them present only once. Sequencing was done on a sample of peripheral blood. The receptors were gathered from a man aged 50-59 years with COVID-19, enrolled during active disease. Both conserved end residues are part of each CDR3. The D gene is left open where the match is weak. Only some rows state a clone size, as once, few, many or a class for expanded clones.

>-|TRBJ1-1|TRBV12-3/TRBV12-4|-
CASSLAQNTEAFF
TGTGCCAGCAGTTTAGCTCAGAACACTGAAGCTTTCTTT
>-|TRBJ1-2|TRBV30|-
CAWREQGENGYTF
TGTGCCTGGAGGGAACAGGGAGAGAATGGCTACACCTTC
>-|TRBJ2-6|TRBV10-2|-
CASSDGGWPGANVLTF
TGCGCCAGCAGCGATGGGGGGTGGCCTGGGGCCAACGTCCTGACTTTC
>-|TRBJ1-1|TRBV4-2|-
CASSQESQAPALNTEAFF
TGTGCCAGCAGCCAAGAGAGTCAGGCCCCCGCTTTGAACACTGAAGCTTTCTTT
>-|TRBJ2-7|TRBV7-9|TRBD2
CASSPTLFGTKLF
TGTGCCAGCAGCCCGACTTTATTCGGGACTAAACTCTTC
>-|TRBJ2-7|TRBV19|TRBD1
CASRDRRSSYEQYF
TGTGCCAGCAGGGACAGAAGGAGCTCCTACGAGCAGTACTTC
>-|TRBJ2-4|TRBV5-1|TRBD2
CASSSTSGGNIQYF
TGCGCCAGCAGCTCGACTAGCGGGGGGAACATTCAGTACTTC
>-|TRBJ1-4|TRBV28|-
CASSPGGGPNEKLFF
TGTGCCAGCAGCCCTGGGGGGGGTCCTAATGAAAAACTGTTTTTT
>few|TRBJ2-7|TRBV6-2/TRBV6-3|-
CASSYRQGGYEQYF
TGTGCCAGCAGTTACCGGCAGGGAGGCTACGAGCAGTACTTC
>-|TRBJ2-5|TRBV5-1|TRBD2
CASSFSGSQETQYF
TGCGCCAGCAGCTTTAGCGGGTCGCAAGAGACCCAGTACTTC
>-|TRBJ2-7|TRBV7-9|TRBD2
CASSPGGGHQYEQYF
TGTGCCAGCAGCCCGGGGGGGGGACACCAATACGAGCAGTACTTC
>-|TRBJ2-7|TRBV25-1|-
CASRPEAFYEQYF
TGTGCCAGCAGGCCGGAGGCTTTCTACGAGCAGTACTTC
>-|TRBJ1-2|TRBV5-4|-
CASSPHAGFGYGYTF
TGTGCCAGCAGCCCCCACGCCGGTTTCGGCTATGGCTACACCTTC
>-|TRBJ1-6|TRBV10-3|TRBD1
CAISEAGTGLSPLHF
TGTGCCATCAGTGAGGCCGGGACAGGGCTCTCACCCCTCCACTTT
>-|TRBJ1-6|TRBV7-2|-
CASSRQASYNSPLHF
TGTGCCAGCAGCAGACAAGCATCCTATAATTCACCCCTCCACTTT
>-|TRBJ1-5|TRBV25-1|-
CASSEAGKGNQPQHF
TGTGCCAGCAGTGAGGCAGGGAAGGGAAATCAGCCCCAGCATTTT
>-|TRBJ2-2|TRBV25-1|-
CASSDVASGELFF
TGTGCCAGCAGTGATGTGGCATCCGGGGAGCTGTTTTTT
>few|TRBJ1-2|TRBV7-9|TRBD1
CASSSFRGRDGYTF
TGTGCCAGCAGCTCCTTCAGGGGGCGAGACGGCTACACCTTC
>-|TRBJ1-3|TRBV9|TRBD1
CASSARQGTGGNTIYF
TGTGCCAGCAGCGCACGACAAGGGACAGGGGGAAACACCATATATTTT
>-|TRBJ2-1|TRBV27|TRBD2
CASSFSAGGGAEQFF
TGTGCCAGCAGTTTTTCCGCGGGGGGGGGCGCTGAGCAGTTCTTC